A single sample is the source of the 18 T cell receptor beta chains below, sequenced in a study of T cell responses to AZD1222 COVID-19 vaccine. The data were produced by immunoSEQ multiplex PCR, yet TCRdb's version contains in-frame clones alone and is incomplete. The repertoire holds some 47,000 clones, with around 80% as singletons. The sample here was peripheral blood, taken on day 0 of AZD1222 vaccination. These receptors all come from an adult in good health.

As to this clone: Other DNA sequences in this specimen translate into the identical CDR3. V gene TRBV7-2 combines with J gene TRBJ2-5, with D unresolved. V was trimmed by 0 bases and J by 4 bases, leaving 3 bases between them. The germline CDR1 and CDR2 sequences are SGHTA and FQGNSA. This CDR3 contains 12 residues. The CDR3 is CASSLAGETQYF. In nucleotides, the CDR3 is TGTGCCAGCAGCTTAGCGGGAGAGACCCAGTACTTC.

In its sample, this clone was seen a few times. V and J are TRBV7-8 and TRBJ2-7; D is perhaps TRBD1 (5 bases). The CDR3 spans 15 residues. Trimming cost V 5 bases and J 0 bases, with 14 bases left between them. Looked up from germline, CDR1 is SGHVS and CDR2 is FQNEAQ. The CDR3 coding sequence is TGTGCCAGCAGCCAAACACTGGGGCCCTCCTACGAGCAGTACTTC. Encoded protein: CASSQTLGPSYEQYF.

This clone has a handful of counts. The chain couples TRBV19 to TRBJ1-2; TRBD1 is a possible D gene (5 bases). Germline loops: CDR1 LNHDA, CDR2 SQIVND (reference sequence). The V end lost 5 bases, the J end lost 8 bases, and 15 bases lay between the germline ends. The CDR3 spans 13 residues. The CDR3 loop is CASSRGAAGGYTF. CDR3 in DNA: TGTGCCAGTAGTCGAGGGGCCGCCGGGGGCTACACCTTC.

The rearrangement links TRBV5-1 to TRBJ1-4; 7 bases are a match to TRBD1. This CDR3 is built from 14 residues. After removal of 3 bases from V and 4 bases from J, the junction contained 3 bases not matched to a gene. Per the germline V gene, CDR1 is SGHRS and CDR2 is YFSETQ. The CDR3 loop reads CASSSGQLNEKLFF. CDR3 nucleotide sequence: TGCGCCAGCAGCTCGGGACAGCTTAATGAAAAACTGTTTTTT.

This chain joins TRBV12-3 or TRBV12-4 and TRBJ1-6; D is unclear. The CDR3 totals 13 residues. V was clipped by 4 bases and J by 7 bases, with 8 bases between them. The CDR3 DNA is TGTGCCAGCAGTTATACATTCAATTCACCCCTCCACTTT. Translating gives CASSYTFNSPLHF.

The rearrangement joins TRBV19 to TRBJ2-3; 15 nucleotides line up with TRBD2. This CDR3 comprises 13 residues. CDR1 and CDR2 from the germline V gene are LNHDA and SQIVND (reference sequence). Unmatched junction bases numbered 6, after V lost 10 bases and J lost 10 bases. The CDR3 here is CAIGLAGGPPQYF. Here the CDR3 DNA reads TGTGCCATCGGACTAGCGGGGGGGCCTCCGCAGTATTTT.

This clone was seen once. V gene TRBV7-9 combines with J gene TRBJ2-7, with 8 bases that match TRBD1. CDR3 size: 13 residues. The trim removed 4 bases at V and 4 bases at J, leaving 3 bases unmatched. The germline V gene has CDR1 SEHNR and CDR2 FQNEAQ (reference sequence). The CDR3 coding sequence is TGTGCCAGCAGCTCCAGGGACAGGTACGAGCAGTACTTC. Amino acid sequence: CASSSRDRYEQYF.

This sequence joins TRBV10-3 and TRBJ2-5; D is possibly TRBD1 (6 bases). CDR1 is ENHRY, CDR2 SYGVKD, per germline. This CDR3 has 14 amino acids. Between the trimmed V and J ends, which lost 0 bases and 3 bases, there was a span of 8 bases. CDR3 DNA: TGTGCCATCAGTGAGTCGGGGGACAAAGAGACCCAGTACTTC. This encodes CAISESGDKETQYF.

This chain uses TRBV5-6 with TRBJ2-5; 8 bases align to TRBD1. Germline values: CDR1 SGHDT, CDR2 YYEEEE. CDR3 size: 16 residues. Unmatched junction bases numbered 9, after V lost 0 bases and J lost 5 bases. The CDR3 loop reads CASSLVTGGRWETQYF. The CDR3 DNA reads TGTGCCAGCAGCTTGGTTACAGGGGGTCGATGGGAGACCCAGTACTTC.

This clone was counted a single time. The V gene is TRBV5-1, the J gene TRBJ2-2, with D unresolved. The CDR3 consists of 14 residues. The V gene's germline CDR1 is SGHRS and CDR2 YFSETQ. V was clipped by 2 bases and J by 6 bases, with 11 bases between them. CDR3 sequence: CASSLYHDSGELFF. The CDR3 nucleotides are TGCGCCAGCAGCTTATATCATGACTCCGGGGAGCTGTTTTTT. The variable domain in full, completed from reference TRBV5-1 and TRBJ2-2, reads KAGVTQTPRYLIKTRGQQVTLSCSPISGHRSVSWYQQTPGQGLQFLFEYFSETQRNKGNFPGRFSGRQFSNSRSEMNVSTLELGDSALYLCASSLYHDSGELFFGEGSRLTVL.

This clone appeared a single time. This rearrangement joins TRBV30 to TRBJ1-1; a possible D gene is TRBD1 (6 bases). The CDR3 totals 13 residues. Germline V gives CDR1 GTSNPN, CDR2 SVGIG (reference sequence). Trimming stripped 1 base from V and 8 bases from J, with 14 bases between. The CDR3 spells CAWSGGQGLEAFF. In DNA, the CDR3 is TGTGCCTGGAGTGGGGGACAAGGCCTAGAAGCTTTCTTT.

This clone appeared once. The V gene is TRBV5-1, the J gene TRBJ2-3, with D possibly TRBD1 on 5 matching bases. The V and J ends lost 0 bases and 4 bases respectively, with 15 bases between them. CDR1 and CDR2 from the germline V gene are SGHRS and YFSETQ. The CDR3 covers 16 residues. CDR3 region: CASSLAGKGSPDTQYF. The CDR3 nucleotides read TGCGCCAGCAGCTTGGCCGGAAAGGGGTCCCCAGATACGCAGTATTTT. The full variable domain, completed using reference TRBV5-1 and TRBJ2-3, is KAGVTQTPRYLIKTRGQQVTLSCSPISGHRSVSWYQQTPGQGLQFLFEYFSETQRNKGNFPGRFSGRQFSNSRSEMNVSTLELGDSALYLCASSLAGKGSPDTQYFGPGTRLTVL.

The rearrangement joins TRBV5-1 to TRBJ1-6; maybe TRBD1 (5 bases). The CDR3 runs 14 residues. CDR1 is SGHRS, CDR2 YFSETQ, per germline. V was trimmed by 0 bases and J by 6 bases, leaving 7 bases between them. This CDR3 is CASSLDQGNSPLHF. The CDR3 nucleotides are TGCGCCAGCAGCTTGGACCAGGGTAATTCACCCCTCCACTTT.

The chain carries TRBV18 and TRBJ2-1; 10 nucleotides line up with TRBD2. CDR1 and CDR2 (germline): KGHSH, LQKENI. The length of the CDR3 is 15 residues. The J segment lost 9 bases and the V segment lost 0 bases, leaving 5 bases of the junction unmatched. The CDR3 DNA is TGTGCCAGCTCACCACCGTCGCTAGCGGGAGCTGAGCAGTTCTTC. Its translation: CASSPPSLAGAEQFF.

The chain carries TRBV5-6 and TRBJ2-5; a possible D gene is TRBD2 (5 bases). Germline V gene sequence: CDR1 SGHDT, CDR2 YYEEEE. CDR3 size: 14 residues. Deletions cut 1 base from V and 5 bases from J, with 12 bases between. In DNA, the CDR3 is TGTGCCAGCAGCTTGAAAGTCCCGGGGGAGACCCAGTACTTC. The encoded protein is CASSLKVPGETQYF.

V usage is TRBV3-1 (or the pseudogene TRBV3-2) and J usage is TRBJ1-5; the D is unclear. The length of the CDR3 is 11 residues. Germline lookup yields CDR1 LGHDT and CDR2 YNNKEL (reference sequence). V was pared by 11 bases and J by 2 bases, with 7 bases between. The CDR3 is CAVGGNQPQHF. In DNA form, the CDR3 reads TGTGCCGTTGGAGGCAATCAGCCCCAGCATTTT.

This clone is categorized as medium-sized. The rearrangement links TRBV2 to TRBJ2-7; TRBD1 agrees at 8 bases. CDR1 and CDR2 from the germline V gene are SNHLY and FYNNEI. The CDR3 length is 12 residues. V trimming: 9 bases; J trimming: 4 bases; junction bases outside the gene matches: 5. The CDR3 spells CASWTGIYEQYF. The CDR3 DNA reads TGTGCCAGTTGGACAGGGATATACGAGCAGTACTTC.

The V and J genes are TRBV28 and TRBJ1-1, with a possible D match to TRBD1 (6 bases). This CDR3 region has 14 residues. The germline gives CDR1 MDHEN, CDR2 SYDVKM. V lost 8 bases to trimming and J lost 4 bases, with 17 bases between them. The CDR3 loop is CASVQGGGPTEAFF. CDR3 coding DNA: TGTGCCAGCGTACAGGGAGGAGGACCCACTGAAGCTTTCTTT.